This is a list of T cell receptor beta chains from one sample in a study of T-cell memory formation after mild COVID-19. TCRdb re-called the 5' RACE reads through MiXCR, storing one row per CDR3 protein. The sample includes about 300,000 distinct CDR3 sequences, approximately 20% seen only once; the top ten take roughly 21%. Sequencing was done on a sample of PBMCs or a T cell subset sorted from them (not recorded which). Receptors originate from a man aged 18 to 30 who had mild COVID-19 (a few samples of this study predate the infection). Cell type and time point are not known. Each CDR3 is given with its conserved first and last residue. A D gene is named only where the DNA matches it firmly. Size values are once, few and many counts, or a class for expanded clones, and some rows have none.

>few|TRBV27|TRBJ2-2|-
CASSDLGGWGELFF
TGTGCCAGCAGCGATTTGGGCGGGTGGGGGGAGCTGTTTTTT
>-|TRBV20-1|TRBJ2-3|TRBD2
CSARKLAGVRDTQYF
TGCAGTGCTAGAAAACTAGCGGGGGTCCGAGATACGCAGTATTTT
>many|TRBV4-3|TRBJ2-2|-
CASSRTANTGELFF
TGTGCCAGCAGCCGGACTGCGAACACCGGGGAGCTGTTTTTT
>-|TRBV6-6|TRBJ1-5|TRBD1
CASSYFGTGAVGNQPQHF
TGTGCCAGCAGTTACTTTGGGACAGGGGCGGTGGGCAATCAGCCCCAGCATTTT
>few|TRBV4-1|TRBJ2-7|TRBD1
CASSPGQSLYEQYF
TGCGCCAGCAGCCCGGGACAGAGCTTATACGAGCAGTACTTC
>few|TRBV4-3|TRBJ2-1|-
CASSQEVYDEQFF
TGCGCCAGCAGCCAAGAGGTTTATGATGAGCAGTTCTTC
>many|TRBV20-1|TRBJ1-2|-
CSAMGGGNYGYTF
TGCAGTGCCATGGGAGGTGGGAACTATGGCTACACCTTC
>few|TRBV20-1|TRBJ1-5|TRBD1
CSASTGGASNQPQHF
TGCAGTGCGTCGACAGGGGGTGCTAGCAATCAGCCCCAGCATTTT
>many|TRBV5-1|TRBJ2-3|-
CASSLDSADTQYF
TGCGCCAGCAGCTTGGATAGCGCAGATACGCAGTATTTT
>-|TRBV11-2|TRBJ1-2|-
CASSLTLVGRGYTF
TGTGCCAGCAGCTTAACCCTGGTAGGGCGTGGCTACACCTTC
>-|TRBV3-1|TRBJ1-2|-
CASSQGGQGNGYTF
TGTGCCAGCAGCCAAGGCGGTCAGGGAAATGGCTACACCTTC
>few|TRBV28|TRBJ1-2|TRBD1
CASSLFRDRAGRESGYTF
TGTGCCAGCAGTTTATTCCGGGACAGGGCCGGACGAGAGAGTGGCTACACCTTC
>few|TRBV7-2|TRBJ2-5|-
CASSLVRGAGPEETQYF
TGTGCCAGCAGCTTAGTCCGGGGGGCCGGTCCTGAAGAGACCCAGTACTTC
>few|TRBV12-3/TRBV12-4|TRBJ1-5|-
CASSFSLDNQPQHF
TGTGCCAGCAGTTTCTCCCTGGACAATCAGCCCCAGCATTTT
>-|TRBV7-2|TRBJ1-1|-
CASSLAWATEAFF
TGTGCCAGCAGCTTAGCGTGGGCAACTGAAGCTTTCTTT
>-|TRBV3-1|TRBJ2-7|TRBD1
CASSQPQGPTYEQYF
TGTGCCAGCAGCCAACCACAGGGGCCGACCTACGAGCAGTACTTC
>few|TRBV12-3/TRBV12-4|TRBJ2-1|-
CASSKEFYNEQFF
TGTGCCAGCAGTAAAGAATTCTACAATGAGCAGTTCTTC
>few|TRBV5-1|TRBJ1-1|-
CASSPDGRSEAFF
TGCGCCAGCAGCCCCGATGGTCGGAGTGAAGCTTTCTTT